The clone carrying this T cell receptor beta chain showed up many times. Described treatment: oral pan-JAK inhibitor, 5-10 mg twice daily. Extraction of RNA preceded its reverse transcription into cDNA, which served as the sequencing template. Clones were sequenced by immunoSEQ multiplex PCR, and TCRdb holds only the in-frame ones, with some missing. The sample holds about 88,000 clones; around 47% are singletons and the top ten take roughly 18%. The CDR3 spans 14 residues. V gave up 7 bases and J gave up 4 bases; unmatched junction bases: 8. CDR1 and CDR2 (germline): MDHEN, SYDVKM. This sample is part of a study of CD8+ T cells in alopecia areata. Across the study: Severity among treated patients was scored by the percentage of scalp area affected.

This specimen was CD8+ T cells sorted from blood, taken at week 24, from a patient treated with tofacitinib. The TCR sequence derives from a human donor with alopecia areata. The chain employs TRBV28 and TRBJ2-3, with TRBD1 matching over 7 bases. CDR3: CASIKGARADTQYF. The CDR3, as DNA: TGTGCCAGCATCAAGGGGGCTAGGGCAGATACGCAGTATTTT.